This T cell receptor (beta chain) is from a study of blood T cell repertoires in COVID-19. Study overall: Samples representing acute and convalescent COVID-19 were sourced from the United States, Italy and Spain. The cDNA or gDNA used as material had been derived from T cells, B-cell-depleted T cells, or PBMCs.

Here immunoSEQ multiplex PCR was the method, and the copy in TCRdb shows in-frame clones only, minus some. The profile shows 200,000 to 250,000 clones, around 90% of them singletons. Germline CDR1 reads LGHNT; CDR2 reads FRNRAP. The germline V and J ends were trimmed by 2 bases and 8 bases, with 9 bases remaining between them. The CDR3 extends over 12 amino acids. Sequencing was performed on peripheral blood. The chain couples TRBV12-5 to TRBJ1-2; no firm D call. This TCR derives from a man between 60 and 70 years old who had recovered from COVID-19. CDR3 loop: CASGLQRRGYTF. CDR3 nucleotide sequence: TGTGCTAGTGGTTTGCAGCGCCGAGGCTACACCTTC.